The clone carrying this T cell receptor (beta chain) occurred a few times. This record comes from a study of HIV-infected patients and healthy controls. In TCRdb, the 5' RACE reads were re-called with MiXCR into one record per CDR3 protein. The data show more than 60,000 distinct CDR3 sequences, with 15% to 20% seen just once and 1.1% to 1.5% held by the top ten. With 4 bases removed from V and 2 bases from J, the gap between germline ends came to 10 bases. The CDR3 totals 14 residues. Germline V lookup: CDR1 MNHNY, CDR2 SVGAGI (reference sequence). The chain links TRBV6-6 to TRBJ2-3; D remains ambiguous. The sample comprised CD4+ T cells from blood. The receptor's source is a human donor in good health. CDR3: CASSSLPLTDTQYF. The CDR3 DNA follows: TGTGCCAGCAGTTCCTTGCCCCTCACAGATACGCAGTATTTT.